This is a list of T cell receptor beta chains from one sample in a study of T-cell reconstitution after alpha-beta-depleted transplantation in children. TCRdb independently ran MiXCR on the PCR reads; one entry per CDR3 protein. The sample holds around 670,000 distinct CDR3 sequences, over 10% seen once. The sample was PBMCs, taken before TCRalphabeta/CD19-depleted stem cell transplant. These TCRs come from a girl aged 2 to 9 with congenital amegakaryocytic thrombocytopenia, due to receive a stem cell transplant. CDR3s include the opening cysteine and the closing phenylalanine or tryptophan. The order of the fields is clone size, J gene, V gene, D gene, CDR3 DNA, CDR3 protein. A D gene is named only where the DNA matches it firmly. Expanded clones are given a class, and other clones once, few, many or no size at all.

many,TRBJ1-4,TRBV12-3/TRBV12-4,-,TGTGCCAGCAGTGAGGGAGTCAATGAAAAACTGTTTTTT,CASSEGVNEKLFF
-,TRBJ2-3,TRBV5-1,-,TGCGCCAGCAGCTTGGATCCGGGACCAGGCACAGATACGCAGTATTTT,CASSLDPGPGTDTQYF
-,TRBJ2-3,TRBV4-2,-,TGTGCCAGCAGCCAGGCGAGATCGACGCAGTATTTT,CASSQARSTQYF
few,TRBJ2-5,TRBV11-2,TRBD2,TGTGCCAGCAGCAGACGGGGGGTGGGAAAAGAGACCCAGTACTTC,CASSRRGVGKETQYF
few,TRBJ2-1,TRBV2,TRBD2,TGTGCCAGCAGTGAAAGCGGGATGTCCTACAATGAGCAGTTCTTC,CASSESGMSYNEQFF
many,TRBJ2-1,TRBV5-1,-,TGCGCCAGCAGCTTGGCCGGGCAGGGTCCCTACAATGAGCAGTTCTTC,CASSLAGQGPYNEQFF
many,TRBJ2-5,TRBV29-1,-,TGCAGCGTTGATACACTTGGAGAGACCCAGTACTTC,CSVDTLGETQYF
-,TRBJ2-7,TRBV5-1,-,TGCGCCAGCAGCTTGGCAGGTGCCGGGGCGGGCTACGAGCAGTACTTC,CASSLAGAGAGYEQYF
few,TRBJ2-3,TRBV20-1,TRBD2,TGCAGTGCTAGTCTTAGCGGGAGGCCTTACACAGATACGCAGTATTTT,CSASLSGRPYTDTQYF
many,TRBJ2-1,TRBV20-1,TRBD1,TGCAGTGCTGCAGGACAGGGGCTAAATGAGCAGTTCTTC,CSAAGQGLNEQFF
few,TRBJ2-5,TRBV19,TRBD2,TGTGCCAGTAGTAGGAGACTAGCGGGATCGGAGGAGACCCAGTACTTC,CASSRRLAGSEETQYF
-,TRBJ1-5,TRBV12-3/TRBV12-4,-,TGTGCCAGCAGTCCGTCGGACGTTCAGCCCCAGCATTTT,CASSPSDVQPQHF
many,TRBJ1-2,TRBV6-1,-,TGTGCCAGCGGGAGGACTAGAAACTATGGCTACACCTTC,CASGRTRNYGYTF